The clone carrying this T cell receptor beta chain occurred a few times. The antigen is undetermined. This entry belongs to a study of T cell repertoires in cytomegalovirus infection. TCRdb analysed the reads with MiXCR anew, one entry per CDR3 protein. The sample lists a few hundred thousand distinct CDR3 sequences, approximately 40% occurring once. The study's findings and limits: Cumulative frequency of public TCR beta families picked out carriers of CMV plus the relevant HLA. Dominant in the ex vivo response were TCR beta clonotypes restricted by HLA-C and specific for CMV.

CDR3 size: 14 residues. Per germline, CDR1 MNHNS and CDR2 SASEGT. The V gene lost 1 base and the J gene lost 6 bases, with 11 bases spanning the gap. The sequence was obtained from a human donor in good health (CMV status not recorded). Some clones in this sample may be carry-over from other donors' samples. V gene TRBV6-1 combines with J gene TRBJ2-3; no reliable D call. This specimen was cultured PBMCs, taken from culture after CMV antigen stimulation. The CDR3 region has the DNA TGTGCCAGCAGTGAAGACGGAGTTCAGGATACGCAGTATTTT. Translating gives CASSEDGVQDTQYF.